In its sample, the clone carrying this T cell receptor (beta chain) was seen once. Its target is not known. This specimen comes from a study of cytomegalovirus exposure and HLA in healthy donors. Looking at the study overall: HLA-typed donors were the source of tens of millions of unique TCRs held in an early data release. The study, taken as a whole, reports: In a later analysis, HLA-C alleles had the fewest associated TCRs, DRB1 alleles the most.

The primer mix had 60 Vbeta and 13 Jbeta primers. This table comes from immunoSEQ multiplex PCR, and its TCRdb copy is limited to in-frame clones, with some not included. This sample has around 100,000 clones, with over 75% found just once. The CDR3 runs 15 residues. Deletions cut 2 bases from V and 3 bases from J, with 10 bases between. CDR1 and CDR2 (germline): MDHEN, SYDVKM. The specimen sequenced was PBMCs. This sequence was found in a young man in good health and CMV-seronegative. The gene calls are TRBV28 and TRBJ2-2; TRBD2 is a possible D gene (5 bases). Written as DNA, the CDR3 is TGTGCCAGCAGTTTAGAGGGAGTCCACACCGGGGAGCTGTTTTTT. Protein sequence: CASSLEGVHTGELFF.